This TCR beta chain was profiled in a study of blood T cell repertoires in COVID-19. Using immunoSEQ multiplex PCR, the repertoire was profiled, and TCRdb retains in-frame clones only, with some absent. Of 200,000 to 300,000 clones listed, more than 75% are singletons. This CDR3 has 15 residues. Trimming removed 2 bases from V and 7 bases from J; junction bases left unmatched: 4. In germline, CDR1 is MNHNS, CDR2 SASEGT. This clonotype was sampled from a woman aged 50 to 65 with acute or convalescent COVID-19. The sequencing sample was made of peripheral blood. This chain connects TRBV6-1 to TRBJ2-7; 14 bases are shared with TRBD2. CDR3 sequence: CASSEPGLAGDEQYF. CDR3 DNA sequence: TGTGCCAGCAGTGAACCGGGACTAGCGGGAGATGAGCAGTACTTC.